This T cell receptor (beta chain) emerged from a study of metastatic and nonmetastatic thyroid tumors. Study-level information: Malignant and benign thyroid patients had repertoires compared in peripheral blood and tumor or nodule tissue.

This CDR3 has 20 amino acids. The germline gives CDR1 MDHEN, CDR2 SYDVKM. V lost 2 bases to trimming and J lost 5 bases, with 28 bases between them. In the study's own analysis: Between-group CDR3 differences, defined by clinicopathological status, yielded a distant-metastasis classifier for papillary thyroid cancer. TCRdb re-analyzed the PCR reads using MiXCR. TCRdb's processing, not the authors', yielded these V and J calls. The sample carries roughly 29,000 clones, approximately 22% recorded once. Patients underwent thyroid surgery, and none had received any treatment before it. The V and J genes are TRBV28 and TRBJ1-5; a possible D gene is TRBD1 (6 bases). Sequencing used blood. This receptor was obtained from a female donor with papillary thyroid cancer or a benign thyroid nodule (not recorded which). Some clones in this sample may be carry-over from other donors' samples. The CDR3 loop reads CASSLMLGGQDASRDQPQHF. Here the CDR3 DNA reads TGTGCCAGCAGTTTAATGCTGGGGGGGCAGGATGCCAGTAGAGATCAGCCCCAGCATTTT.